These 13 T cell receptor beta chains were all obtained from the same sample, sequenced in a study of tumor-infiltrating lymphocytes in primary liver carcinoma. Constant-region priming of 500 ng total RNA yielded TCR beta cDNA. Slightly modified ARM-PCR, run as three nested multiplex PCR rounds, produced the TCR beta libraries. It was with TRBV1-TRBV30 forward primers and a C-beta reverse primer that the first two PCR rounds were run, at about 10 cycles each. TCRdb independently ran MiXCR on the multiplex PCR reads; one entry per CDR3 protein. The sample holds 190,000 or so distinct CDR3 sequences, around 60% seen once. Germline DNA was also extracted, and blood RNA was taken from unsorted whole blood. Sequenced material: peripheral blood. The receptors shown here come from a woman in her sixties with primary liver carcinoma and hepatitis B virus infection.

Notes on this clonotype: One junction end does not reproduce the germline sequence, and a read error may be involved. This chain links TRBV30 with TRBJ1-1; D not resolved. Germline CDR1 is GTSNPN and CDR2 is SVGIG (reference sequence). The CDR3 spans 11 residues. The CDR3 DNA sequence: TGCGCGGGGAGTTTGAACACTGAAGCTTTCTTT. It translates to CAGSLNTEAFF.

The rearrangement links TRBV12-3 or TRBV12-4 to TRBJ1-2; no definite D call. CDR3 length: 13 amino acids. Trimming shortened V by 4 bases and J by 5 bases, and 11 bases separated the two germline ends. CDR3 sequence: CASSWLSRYGYTF. CDR3 sequence (DNA): TGTGCCAGCAGTTGGCTTTCCCGGTATGGCTACACCTTC.

The rearrangement uses TRBV28 and TRBJ2-6; D uncertain. The CDR3 is 18 amino acids. V lost 1 base and J 0 bases, leaving 13 bases between the germline ends. Germline CDR1 is MDHEN and CDR2 is SYDVKM. CDR3 residues: CASSLLGLVRSGANVLTF. The CDR3 DNA sequence: TGTGCCAGCAGTTTATTGGGCCTTGTCCGCTCTGGGGCCAACGTCCTGACTTTC. Variable domain in full (rest from reference TRBV28 and TRBJ2-6): DVKVTQSSRYLVKRTGEKVFLECVQDMDHENMFWYRQDPGLGLRLIYFSYDVKMKEKGDIPEGYSVSREKKERFSLILESASTNQTSMYLCASSLLGLVRSGANVLTFGAGSRLTVL.

As for this clonotype: Germline is not matched at one junction end, which may reflect a read error. The chain is built from TRBV11-2 and TRBJ2-1; no reliable D call. Germline CDR1 SGHAT, CDR2 FQNNGV. The CDR3 loop spans 16 amino acids. The CDR3 sequence: CSSSPFRARGYNEQFF. CDR3 DNA sequence: TGTTCCAGCAGCCCCTTTCGGGCTAGAGGTTACAATGAGCAGTTCTTC. Together with reference TRBV11-2 and TRBJ2-1, the CDR3 gives the full variable domain: EAGVAQSPRYKIIEKRQSVAFWCNPISGHATLYWYQQILGQGPKLLIQFQNNGVVDDSQLPKDRFSAERLKGVDSTLKIQPAKLEDSAVYLCSSSPFRARGYNEQFFGPGTRLTVL.

J is TRBJ2-5 and V is TRBV11-2, with 12 bases aligning to TRBD1. Germline V lookup: CDR1 SGHAT, CDR2 FQNNGV. The CDR3 consists of 16 residues. J was trimmed by 11 bases and V by 5 bases; bases with no gene match: 15. CDR3 protein: CASSPLRDRGQEIQYF. In nucleotides, the CDR3 is TGTGCCAGCAGCCCCCTACGGGACAGGGGGCAAGAGATTCAGTACTTC.

The rearrangement links TRBV7-8 to TRBJ1-2, with 9 bases aligning to TRBD1. Trimming cost V 5 bases and J 4 bases; bases outside gene matches: 11. The length of the CDR3 is 16 residues. Germline CDR1 reads SGHVS; CDR2 reads FQNEAQ. The CDR3 reads CASSPQTGGISYGYTF. In DNA, the CDR3 is TGTGCCAGCAGCCCACAGACAGGGGGAATAAGCTATGGCTACACCTTC. Supplemented by reference TRBV7-8 and TRBJ1-2, the full variable domain reads GAGVSQSPRYKVAKRGQDVALRCDPISGHVSLFWYQQALGQGPEFLTYFQNEAQLDKSGLPSDRFFAERPEGSVSTLKIQRTQQEDSAVYLCASSPQTGGISYGYTFGSGTRLTVV.

This clonotype was seen a single time. The rearrangement links TRBV11-2 to TRBJ2-3; D might be TRBD2 (5 bases). Trimming cost V 11 bases and J 11 bases, with 29 bases left between them. This CDR3 has 15 amino acids. Germline-derived CDR1 and CDR2 are SGHAT and FQNNGV. Here the CDR3 reads CAGNLEVVRTPMQYF. The CDR3 DNA is TGTGCCGGCAACTTAGAAGTGGTGAGGACTCCGATGCAGTATTTT.

This clonotype has a handful of counts. This sequence may be a read error, since a much larger clone differs from it by one base. J is TRBJ1-1 and V is TRBV6-2 or TRBV6-3; D is ambiguous. The CDR3 runs to 13 residues. The germline V and J ends were trimmed by 8 bases and 4 bases, with 14 bases remaining between them. Germline CDR1 is MNHEY and CDR2 is SVGEGT. As DNA, the CDR3 is TGTGCCAGCTTCTACGGGAGGACCACTGAAGCTTTCTTT. It encodes CASFYGRTTEAFF.

The gene calls are TRBV5-1 and TRBJ1-2, with TRBD1 matching over 9 bases. CDR3 length: 15 amino acids. The V segment lost 2 bases and the J segment 2 bases; nucleotides outside the gene matches: 4. Germline V gene data show CDR1 as SGHRS and CDR2 as YFSETQ. The CDR3 nucleotides are TGCGCCAGCAGCTTCGGGACAGGGAGGAACTATGGCTACACCTTC. The encoded protein is CASSFGTGRNYGYTF.

This clonotype was observed a few times. This sequence joins TRBV30 and TRBJ1-1; maybe TRBD1 (5 bases). V lost 1 base, J lost 4 bases, and 16 bases lay in between. Germline CDR1 GTSNPN, CDR2 SVGIG (reference sequence). The CDR3 extends over 15 amino acids. In nucleotides, the CDR3 is TGTGCCTGGAGTGCCAGGGTAACGATAAGCACTGAAGCTTTCTTT. Translation gives CAWSARVTISTEAFF.

V gene TRBV19 combines with J gene TRBJ2-3; D is perhaps TRBD1 or TRBD2 (5 bases each). Germline-derived CDR1 and CDR2 are LNHDA and SQIVND (reference sequence). The CDR3 is 17 amino acids. With 4 bases removed from V and 7 bases from J, the gap between germline ends came to 24 bases. The CDR3 here is CASSTLGLEEAGYTQYF. DNA for the CDR3: TGTGCCAGTAGTACCCTAGGGCTGGAGGAAGCAGGGTATACGCAGTATTTT.

For this clonotype: A read error may explain this, as a much larger clone is one base away. The V call is TRBV29-1, the J call TRBJ1-1, with no clear D. Looked up from germline, CDR1 is SQVTM and CDR2 is ANQGSEA. The CDR3 sequence is 12 residues long. V was cut by 5 bases and J by 9 bases, with 16 bases left in between. CDR3 loop: CSVSSVSEQAFF. The CDR3 DNA is TGCAGCGTTTCCTCGGTGAGTGAACAAGCTTTCTTT.

Note on this clonotype: A much bigger clone sits one base away, suggesting this may be a read error. The CDR3 sequence is CTSSYLGWSNQPQHF. In DNA form, the CDR3 reads TGTACCAGCAGTTACCTTGGGTGGAGCAATCAGCCCCAGCATTTT. The chain combines TRBV6-2 or TRBV6-3 with TRBJ1-5; D is unresolved. The CDR3 covers 15 residues. Germline loops: CDR1 MNHEY, CDR2 SVGEGT.